These T cell receptor beta chains were read from a single sample in a study of cytomegalovirus exposure and HLA in healthy donors. This table comes from immunoSEQ multiplex PCR, and its TCRdb copy is limited to in-frame clones, with some not included. The sample contains hundreds of thousands of clones, approximately 90% of which appear only once. Sequenced sample: PBMCs. Receptors were obtained from a woman in her late teens or twenties in good health and CMV-seronegative. Both conserved end residues are part of each CDR3. Fields, in order: J gene, CDR3 length, clone size, V gene, D gene, CDR3 protein, CDR3 DNA. The D gene is left open where the match is weak. Not every row has a clone size; where given, it reads once, few, many or a size class.

TRBJ1-4 | 14 | - | TRBV6-5 | - | CAVRRRGSDEKLFF | TGTGCCGTCAGAAGGAGGGGATCGGATGAAAAACTGTTTTTT
TRBJ1-4 | 15 | - | TRBV14 | - | CASSQDWRGGEKLFF | TGTGCCAGCAGCCAAGATTGGAGGGGCGGTGAAAAACTGTTTTTT
TRBJ2-3 | 14 | once | TRBV9 | - | CASSGRGSTDTQYF | TGTGCCAGCAGCGGAAGGGGCAGCACAGATACGCAGTATTTT
TRBJ2-7 | 15 | - | TRBV29-1 | - | CSVEDNLRSFYEQYF | TGCAGCGTTGAAGATAATTTGCGTAGTTTCTACGAGCAGTACTTC
TRBJ1-5 | 14 | few | TRBV29-1 | TRBD1 | CSVEEEGAGQPQHF | TGCAGCGTTGAAGAGGAGGGGGCTGGTCAGCCCCAGCATTTT
TRBJ1-4 | 15 | - | TRBV6-4 | - | CASSPTGVSNEKLFF | TGTGCCAGCAGTCCGACGGGGGTTTCTAATGAAAAACTGTTTTTT
TRBJ2-3 | 12 | - | TRBV6-1 | - | CASSEYPGTQYF | TGTGCCAGCAGTGAATACCCCGGTACGCAGTATTTT
TRBJ2-7 | 14 | - | TRBV7-6 | TRBD2 | CASSLSGGASEQYF | TGTGCCAGCAGCTTATCCGGGGGGGCCTCAGAGCAGTACTTC
TRBJ2-1 | 15 | - | TRBV2 | - | CASSLMRGPYNEQFF | TGTGCCAGCAGCCTAATGAGAGGGCCCTACAATGAGCAGTTCTTC
TRBJ1-2 | 14 | - | TRBV2 | - | CASSEGQDNYGYTF | TGTGCCAGCAGTGAAGGACAGGACAACTATGGCTACACCTTC
TRBJ2-3 | 15 | - | TRBV6-1 | - | CASKVELAFTDTQYF | TGTGCCAGCAAAGTAGAGCTAGCGTTCACAGATACGCAGTATTTT
TRBJ2-3 | 20 | - | TRBV30 | TRBD2 | CAWPNVASGGRNPSTDTQYF | TGTGCCTGGCCAAACGTGGCTAGCGGGGGGCGGAACCCTAGCACAGATACGCAGTATTTT
TRBJ2-1 | 14 | - | TRBV19 | - | CASSLTSSHNEQFF | TGTGCCAGTAGTCTCACTAGCTCCCACAATGAGCAGTTCTTC
TRBJ1-2 | 23 | - | TRBV27 | TRBD1 | CASSPNLYHPTGTQFLANYGYTF | TGTGCCAGCAGTCCGAATCTTTACCATCCGACAGGGACGCAGTTCCTAGCTAACTATGGCTACACCTTC
TRBJ1-2 | 13 | - | TRBV2 | TRBD1 | CASSLQGAYGYTF | TGTGCCAGCAGTCTTCAGGGGGCCTATGGCTACACCTTC
TRBJ2-2 | 15 | - | TRBV19 | - | CASSNQTSNTGELFF | TGTGCCAGTAGTAATCAAACTTCGAACACCGGGGAGCTGTTTTTT
TRBJ2-5 | 13 | - | TRBV6-1 | - | CASRGEGGRAQYF | TGTGCCAGCAGGGGGGAAGGGGGTAGGGCCCAGTACTTC
TRBJ1-1 | 15 | few | TRBV6-5 | TRBD1 | CASRTPGQGSTEAFF | TGTGCCAGCAGAACACCTGGACAGGGCAGCACTGAAGCTTTCTTT
TRBJ2-1 | 18 | - | TRBV7-9 | TRBD2 | CAKNSAGGPISSYNEQFF | TGTGCCAAAAATTCGGCGGGGGGACCAATTAGCTCCTACAATGAGCAGTTCTTC
TRBJ2-1 | 13 | once | TRBV2 | - | CASSLTQGNEQFF | TGTGCCAGCAGCCTCACCCAGGGCAATGAGCAGTTCTTC
TRBJ1-3 | 17 | - | TRBV11-2 | - | CASSQSPGTFSGNTIYF | TGTGCCAGCAGTCAAAGTCCCGGGACATTTTCGGGAAACACCATATATTTT
TRBJ1-6 | 14 | - | TRBV5-1 | - | CASSGAPDNSPLHF | TGCGCCAGCAGTGGGGCGCCGGATAATTCACCCCTCCACTTT
TRBJ1-2 | 16 | - | TRBV27 | - | CASSLSMEGLAYGYTF | TGTGCCAGCAGTTTATCGATGGAGGGGTTGGCCTATGGCTACACCTTC
TRBJ1-2 | 14 | - | TRBV5-1 | TRBD1 | CASSLGTGVPGYTF | TGCGCCAGCAGCTTGGGGACAGGGGTCCCAGGCTACACCTTC
TRBJ1-4 | 15 | - | TRBV6-5 | - | CASSYHGQPLEKLFF | TGTGCCAGCAGTTACCATGGACAGCCTTTGGAAAAACTGTTTTTT
TRBJ1-6 | 13 | - | TRBV6-5 | - | CASSSRGGSPLHF | TGTGCCAGCAGTTCCAGGGGCGGGTCACCCCTCCACTTT
TRBJ2-1 | 16 | - | TRBV5-6 | - | CASSSTGTSSIHEQFF | TGTGCCAGCAGCTCGACCGGGACTTCCTCCATCCATGAGCAGTTCTTC
TRBJ2-7 | 15 | - | TRBV4-1 | TRBD1 | CASSQAGTGAYEQYF | TGCGCCAGCAGCCAAGCCGGGACAGGGGCCTACGAGCAGTACTTC
TRBJ2-7 | 16 | few | TRBV6-6 | TRBD2 | CASRGGLAYSSYEQYF | TGTGCCAGCAGGGGAGGACTAGCGTATAGCTCCTACGAGCAGTACTTC
TRBJ2-7 | 15 | - | TRBV7-3 | TRBD1 | CASNRPWTGRDEQYF | TGTGCCAGCAACCGCCCCTGGACAGGTCGTGACGAGCAGTACTTC
TRBJ1-4 | 15 | few | TRBV5-4 | TRBD1 | CASSAGTADNEKLFF | TGTGCCAGCAGCGCCGGGACAGCAGATAATGAAAAACTGTTTTTT
TRBJ2-7 | 13 | - | TRBV14 | TRBD2 | CDSSQWLGEGQYF | TGTGACAGCAGCCAATGGCTGGGGGAGGGGCAGTACTTC
TRBJ2-4 | 16 | - | TRBV5-4 | - | CASSWGTGLAKNIQYF | TGTGCCAGCAGCTGGGGAACAGGGCTAGCCAAAAACATTCAGTACTTC
TRBJ1-1 | 12 | few | TRBV19 | - | CASSFRNTEAFF | TGTGCCAGTAGTTTCAGAAACACTGAAGCTTTCTTT
TRBJ2-3 | 15 | - | TRBV2 | TRBD2 | CASSPSGGGTDTQYF | TGTGCCAGCAGTCCCAGCGGGGGGGGGACAGATACGCAGTATTTT
TRBJ1-6 | 15 | - | TRBV6-6 | - | CASSYDRSYNSPLHF | TGTGCCAGCAGTTACGACAGGTCGTACAATTCACCCCTCCACTTT
TRBJ2-1 | 16 | - | TRBV7-2 | TRBD2 | CASSLEASGGANEQFF | TGTGCCAGCAGCTTAGAGGCTAGCGGGGGGGCCAATGAGCAGTTCTTC
TRBJ1-1 | 14 | - | TRBV6-1 | - | CASSEIIGNTEAFF | TGTGCCAGCAGTGAAATTATCGGGAACACTGAAGCTTTCTTT